The clone carrying this T cell receptor beta chain occurred a few times. Its antigen is not identified. Template switching added a universal primer site; cDNA carried unique molecular identifiers. TCRdb ran MiXCR on the 5' RACE reads and lists one entry per CDR3 protein. Of 510,000 or so distinct CDR3 sequences in the sample, 15% are singletons; the top ten hold roughly 0.42%. Germline values: CDR1 MNHNS, CDR2 SASEGT. The CDR3 sequence is 13 residues long. V shed 4 bases and J 5 bases; nucleotides not matched to a gene: 3. This specimen comes from a study of identical twins. Whole-study findings and limits: Carriage of fewer insertions was seen in abundant cord blood beta clonotypes, whereas memory repertoires showed none. Because invariant MAIT and iNKT cells could be present, zero-insertion analyses could be partly confounded. Its conclusions, products of cross-sectional statistical analysis, did not come from following the same donors.

The data were also submitted as part of a second study, on yellow fever vaccine responses in identical twins.

This TCR derives from a woman between 18 and 29 years old in good health. V gene TRBV6-1 combines with J gene TRBJ1-2, with 8 bases identical to TRBD1. The specimen sequenced was CD4+ T cells sorted from blood. The CDR3 nucleotides are TGTGCCAGCAGTGCGGACAGGGTTTATGGCTACACCTTC. This encodes CASSADRVYGYTF.